Detailed here is one T cell receptor beta chain. No antigen is known for it. The protocol was immunoSEQ multiplex PCR, while the TCRdb copy is restricted to in-frame clones and leaves out a portion. Altogether about 2,000 clones are present, 20% to 30% being singletons, with the ten largest covering 7.1%. The CDR3 covers 13 residues. Germline V lookup: CDR1 MDHEN, CDR2 SYDVKM. The V and J ends lost 9 bases and 4 bases respectively, with 15 bases between them. These data belong to a study of T cells in localized non-small cell lung cancer. Study outcomes and limitations: Elevated circulating T cell density in blood was associated with longer overall survival.

The chain carries TRBV28 and TRBJ2-5; D may match TRBD1 or TRBD2 (7 bases each). This clonotype was sampled from a woman between 35 and 70 years old with stage II squamous cell lung carcinoma. The source material was lung tumor tissue, sampled before any cancer treatment. The CDR3 coding sequence is TGTGCCAGTAACCAGGGGGGGCGAGAGACCCAGTACTTC. Translation gives CASNQGGRETQYF.